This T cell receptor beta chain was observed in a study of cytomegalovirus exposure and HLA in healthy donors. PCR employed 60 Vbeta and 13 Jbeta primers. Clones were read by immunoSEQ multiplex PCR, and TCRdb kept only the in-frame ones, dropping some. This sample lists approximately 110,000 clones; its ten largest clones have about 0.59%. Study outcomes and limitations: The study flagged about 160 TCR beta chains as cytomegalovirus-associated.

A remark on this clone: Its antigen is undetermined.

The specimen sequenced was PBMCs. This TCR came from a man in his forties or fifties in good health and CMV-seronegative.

CDR3 sequence (DNA): TGTGCCAGCAGCGGACTAGCGGGGCCGTACGAGCAGTACTTC. This sequence encodes CASSGLAGPYEQYF. The V and J genes are TRBV5-6 and TRBJ2-7, with 12 bases that match TRBD2. With 4 bases clipped from V and 4 bases from J, the junction kept 3 bases outside the gene matches. The V gene's germline CDR1 is SGHDT and CDR2 YYEEEE. This CDR3 spans 14 amino acids.